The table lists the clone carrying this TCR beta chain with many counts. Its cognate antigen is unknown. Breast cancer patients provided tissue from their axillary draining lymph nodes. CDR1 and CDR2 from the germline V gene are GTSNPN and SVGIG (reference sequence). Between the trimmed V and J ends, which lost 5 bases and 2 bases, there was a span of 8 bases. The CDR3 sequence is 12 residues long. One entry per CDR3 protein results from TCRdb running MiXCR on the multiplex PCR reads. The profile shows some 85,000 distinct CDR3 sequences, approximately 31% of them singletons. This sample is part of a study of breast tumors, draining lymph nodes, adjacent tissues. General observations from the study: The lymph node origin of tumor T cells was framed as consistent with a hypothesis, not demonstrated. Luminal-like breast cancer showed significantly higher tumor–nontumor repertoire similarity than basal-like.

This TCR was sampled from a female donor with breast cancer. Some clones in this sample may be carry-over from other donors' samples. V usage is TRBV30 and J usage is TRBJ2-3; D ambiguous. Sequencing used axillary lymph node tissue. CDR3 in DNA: TGTGCCTGGTCGGACCTCACAGATACGCAGTATTTT. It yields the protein CAWSDLTDTQYF.